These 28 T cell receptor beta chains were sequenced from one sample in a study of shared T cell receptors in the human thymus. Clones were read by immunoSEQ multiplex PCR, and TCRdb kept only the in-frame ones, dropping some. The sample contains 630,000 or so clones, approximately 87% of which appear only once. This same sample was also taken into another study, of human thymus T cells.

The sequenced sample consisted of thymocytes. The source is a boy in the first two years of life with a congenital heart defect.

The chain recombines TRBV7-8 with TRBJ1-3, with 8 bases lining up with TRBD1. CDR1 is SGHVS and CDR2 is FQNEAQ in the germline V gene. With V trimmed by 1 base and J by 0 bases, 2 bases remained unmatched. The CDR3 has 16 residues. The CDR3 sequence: CASSLGTGNSGNTIYF. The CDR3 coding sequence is TGTGCCAGCAGCTTAGGGACAGGGAACTCTGGAAACACCATATATTTT.

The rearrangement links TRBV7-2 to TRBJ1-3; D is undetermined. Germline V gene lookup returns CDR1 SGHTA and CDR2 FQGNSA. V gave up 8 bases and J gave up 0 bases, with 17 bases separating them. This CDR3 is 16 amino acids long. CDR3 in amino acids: CASGTERAYSGNTIYF. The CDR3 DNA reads TGTGCCAGCGGCACAGAAAGAGCCTACTCTGGAAACACCATATATTTT.

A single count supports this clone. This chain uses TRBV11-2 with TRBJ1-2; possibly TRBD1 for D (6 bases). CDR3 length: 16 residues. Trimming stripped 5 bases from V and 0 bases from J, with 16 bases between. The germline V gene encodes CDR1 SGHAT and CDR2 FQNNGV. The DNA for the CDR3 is TGTGCCAGCAGCCCCGAGGGGGACACCTCTAACTATGGCTACACCTTC. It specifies CASSPEGDTSNYGYTF.

The CDR3 spells CASSLRRTTTDTQYF. The CDR3 DNA sequence: TGTGCCAGCAGCCTAAGGAGGACTACTACAGATACGCAGTATTTT. The chain recombines TRBV5-6 with TRBJ2-3; D might be TRBD2 (6 bases). Looked up from germline, CDR1 is SGHDT and CDR2 is YYEEEE. The length of the CDR3 is 15 residues. With 4 bases removed from V and 3 bases from J, the gap between germline ends came to 15 bases.

DNA for the CDR3: TGTGCCAGCAGCCACCATCGCCGGGACAGGGATGGTGAGCAGTACTTC. Protein product: CASSHHRRDRDGEQYF. The chain employs TRBV27 and TRBJ2-7; 9 bases fit TRBD1. Trimming took 6 bases from V and 7 from J; bases not matched to a gene: 16. The CDR3 totals 16 residues. Germline V gives CDR1 MNHEY, CDR2 SMNVEV (reference sequence).

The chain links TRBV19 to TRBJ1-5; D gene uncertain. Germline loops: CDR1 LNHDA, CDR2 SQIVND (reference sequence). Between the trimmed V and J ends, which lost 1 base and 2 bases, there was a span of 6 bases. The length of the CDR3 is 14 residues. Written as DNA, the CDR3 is TGTGCCAGTAGTATAGTCCAGGGCAATCAGCCCCAGCATTTT. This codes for CASSIVQGNQPQHF.

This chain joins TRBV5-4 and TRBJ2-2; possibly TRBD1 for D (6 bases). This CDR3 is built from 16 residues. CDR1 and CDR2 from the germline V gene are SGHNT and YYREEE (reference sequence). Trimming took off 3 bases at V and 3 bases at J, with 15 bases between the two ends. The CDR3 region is CASSCRQDPHTGELFF. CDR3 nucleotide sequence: TGTGCCAGCAGCTGCCGACAGGACCCTCACACCGGGGAGCTGTTTTTT.

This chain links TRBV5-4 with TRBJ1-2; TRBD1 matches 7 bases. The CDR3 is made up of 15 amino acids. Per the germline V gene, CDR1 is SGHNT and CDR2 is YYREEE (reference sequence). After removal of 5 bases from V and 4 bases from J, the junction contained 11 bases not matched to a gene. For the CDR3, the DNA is TGTGCCAGCAGTCCCCGGACAGGAGCCCTCTATGGCTACACCTTC. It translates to CASSPRTGALYGYTF.

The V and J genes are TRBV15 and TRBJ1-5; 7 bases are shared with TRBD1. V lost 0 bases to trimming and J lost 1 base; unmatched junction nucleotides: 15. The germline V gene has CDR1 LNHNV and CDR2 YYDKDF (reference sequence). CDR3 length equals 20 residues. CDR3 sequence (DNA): TGTGCCACCAGCAGAGATAGGGCCCAGGGGGAACCCGACAGCAATCAGCCCCAGCATTTT. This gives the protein CATSRDRAQGEPDSNQPQHF.

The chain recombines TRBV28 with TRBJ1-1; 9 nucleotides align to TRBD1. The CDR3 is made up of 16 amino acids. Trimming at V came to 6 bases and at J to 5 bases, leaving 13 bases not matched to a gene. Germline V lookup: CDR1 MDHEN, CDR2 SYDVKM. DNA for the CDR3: TGTGCCAGCAGAAGAACCTCAACAGGGGGCCTGACTGAAGCTTTCTTT. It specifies CASRRTSTGGLTEAFF.

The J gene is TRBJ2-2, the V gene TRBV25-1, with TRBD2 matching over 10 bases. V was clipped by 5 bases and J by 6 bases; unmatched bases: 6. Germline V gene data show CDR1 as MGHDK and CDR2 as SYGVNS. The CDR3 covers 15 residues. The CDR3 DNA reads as TGTGCCAGCAGTTACCTAGCGGGAGTAGCCGGGGAGCTGTTTTTT. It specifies CASSYLAGVAGELFF.

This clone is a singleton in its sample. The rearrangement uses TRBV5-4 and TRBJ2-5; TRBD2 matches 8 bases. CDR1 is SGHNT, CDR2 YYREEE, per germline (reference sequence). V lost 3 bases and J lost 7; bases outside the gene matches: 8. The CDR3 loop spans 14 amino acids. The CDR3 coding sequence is TGTGCCAGCAGCTCATGGGCGGGAGGAGCGACCCAGTACTTC. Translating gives CASSSWAGGATQYF.

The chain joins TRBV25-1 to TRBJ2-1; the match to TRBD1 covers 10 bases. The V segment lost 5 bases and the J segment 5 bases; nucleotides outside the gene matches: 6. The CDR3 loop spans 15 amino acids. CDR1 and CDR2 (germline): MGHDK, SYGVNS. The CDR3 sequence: CASSHRGTGDNEQFF. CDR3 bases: TGTGCCAGCAGTCATCGGGGGACAGGGGACAATGAGCAGTTCTTC.

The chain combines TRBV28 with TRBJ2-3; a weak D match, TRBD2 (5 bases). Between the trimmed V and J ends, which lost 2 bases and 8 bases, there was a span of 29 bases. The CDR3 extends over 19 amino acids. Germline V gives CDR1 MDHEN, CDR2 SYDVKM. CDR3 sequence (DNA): TGTGCCAGCAGTTTAGAACGGCCAGGTGTATCTTGGGAGTGGGGTACGCAGTATTTT. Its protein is CASSLERPGVSWEWGTQYF.

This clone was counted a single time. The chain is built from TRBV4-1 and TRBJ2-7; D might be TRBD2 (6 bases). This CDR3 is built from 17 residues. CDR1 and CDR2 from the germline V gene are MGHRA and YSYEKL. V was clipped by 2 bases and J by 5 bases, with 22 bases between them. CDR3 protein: CASSQIAMARRGDEQYF. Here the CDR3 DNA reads TGCGCCAGCAGCCAAATCGCTATGGCTCGGAGGGGTGACGAGCAGTACTTC.

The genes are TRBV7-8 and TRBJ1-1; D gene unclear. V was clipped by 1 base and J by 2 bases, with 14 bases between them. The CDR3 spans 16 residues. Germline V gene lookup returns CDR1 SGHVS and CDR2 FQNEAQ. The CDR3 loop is CASSLVGDLPNTEAFF. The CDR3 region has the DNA TGTGCCAGCAGCTTAGTCGGGGATTTGCCTAACACTGAAGCTTTCTTT.

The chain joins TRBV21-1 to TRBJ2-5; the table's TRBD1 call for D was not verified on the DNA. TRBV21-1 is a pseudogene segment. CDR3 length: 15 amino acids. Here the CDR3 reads CASSTGTRPQETQYF. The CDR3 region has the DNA TGTGCCAGCAGCACTGGGACAAGACCTCAAGAGACCCAGTACTTC.

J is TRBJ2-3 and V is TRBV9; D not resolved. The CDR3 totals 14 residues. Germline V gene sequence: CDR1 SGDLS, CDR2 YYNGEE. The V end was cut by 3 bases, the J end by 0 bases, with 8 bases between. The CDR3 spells CASSALSSTDTQYF. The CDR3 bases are TGTGCCAGCAGCGCGTTGTCTAGCACAGATACGCAGTATTTT.

DNA for the CDR3: TGTGCCAGCTCACCAGGGGAACGGGGGGTCAATGAGCAGTTCTTC. Protein product: CASSPGERGVNEQFF. The V call is TRBV18, the J call TRBJ2-1, with TRBD2 identical over 7 bases. Germline V gene sequence: CDR1 KGHSH, CDR2 LQKENI. This CDR3 is built from 15 residues. V lost 2 bases, J lost 6 bases, and 7 bases stayed unmatched.

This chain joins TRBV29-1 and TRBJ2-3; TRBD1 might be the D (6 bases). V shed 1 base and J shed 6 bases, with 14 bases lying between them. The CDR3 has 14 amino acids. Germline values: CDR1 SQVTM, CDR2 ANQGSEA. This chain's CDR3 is CSVEARQVKDTQYF. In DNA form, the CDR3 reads TGCAGCGTTGAAGCGAGACAGGTCAAGGATACGCAGTATTTT.

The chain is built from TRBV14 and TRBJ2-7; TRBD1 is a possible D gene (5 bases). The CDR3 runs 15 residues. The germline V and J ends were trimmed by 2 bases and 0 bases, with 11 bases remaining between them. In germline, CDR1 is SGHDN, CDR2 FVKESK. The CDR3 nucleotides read TGTGCCAGCAGCCAAAGTAGACAGCCCTCCTACGAGCAGTACTTC. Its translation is CASSQSRQPSYEQYF.

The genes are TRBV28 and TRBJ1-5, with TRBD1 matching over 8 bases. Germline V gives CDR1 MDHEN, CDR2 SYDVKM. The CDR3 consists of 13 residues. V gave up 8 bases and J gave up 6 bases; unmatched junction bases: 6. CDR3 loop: CASQGATVQPQHF. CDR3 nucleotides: TGTGCCAGCCAGGGGGCCACCGTTCAGCCCCAGCATTTT. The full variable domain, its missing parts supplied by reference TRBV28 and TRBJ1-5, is DVKVTQSSRYLVKRTGEKVFLECVQDMDHENMFWYRQDPGLGLRLIYFSYDVKMKEKGDIPEGYSVSREKKERFSLILESASTNQTSMYLCASQGATVQPQHFGDGTRLSIL.

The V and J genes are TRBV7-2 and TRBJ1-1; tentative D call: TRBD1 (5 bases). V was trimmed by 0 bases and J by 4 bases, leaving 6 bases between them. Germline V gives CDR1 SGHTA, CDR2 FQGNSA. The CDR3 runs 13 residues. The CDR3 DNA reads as TGTGCCAGCAGCTTAGCAGGGGCCACTGAAGCTTTCTTT. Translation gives CASSLAGATEAFF.

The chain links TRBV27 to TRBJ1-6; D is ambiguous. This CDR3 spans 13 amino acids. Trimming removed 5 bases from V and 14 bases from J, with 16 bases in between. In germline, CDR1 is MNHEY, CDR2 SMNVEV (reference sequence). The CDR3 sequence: CASSRTAGRSLHF. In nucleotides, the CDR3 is TGTGCCAGCAGTAGGACCGCGGGGAGGTCCCTCCACTTT.

The CDR3 nucleotides read TGTGCCAGTAGTATAGATTTACCCGACAGTCCAGGGGCCTACGAGCAGTACTTC. Its protein is CASSIDLPDSPGAYEQYF. The V and J genes are TRBV19 and TRBJ2-7; maybe TRBD1 (6 bases). CDR3 length equals 18 residues. Trimming cost V 0 bases and J 2 bases, with 20 bases left between them. Germline V lookup: CDR1 LNHDA, CDR2 SQIVND (reference sequence).

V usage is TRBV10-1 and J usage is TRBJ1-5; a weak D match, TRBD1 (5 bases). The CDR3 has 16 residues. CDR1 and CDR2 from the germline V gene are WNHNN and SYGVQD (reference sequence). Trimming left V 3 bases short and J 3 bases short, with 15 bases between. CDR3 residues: CASSEGATHNNQPQHF. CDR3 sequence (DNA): TGCGCCAGCAGTGAAGGGGCGACCCATAACAATCAGCCCCAGCATTTT.

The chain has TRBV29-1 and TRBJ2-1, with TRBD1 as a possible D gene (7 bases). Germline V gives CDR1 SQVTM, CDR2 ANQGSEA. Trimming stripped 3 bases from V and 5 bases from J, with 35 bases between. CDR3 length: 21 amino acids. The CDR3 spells CSVDKARGLGTGTEEDNEQFF. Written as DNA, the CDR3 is TGCAGCGTTGATAAAGCCCGGGGGCTAGGGACCGGGACAGAAGAGGACAATGAGCAGTTCTTC.

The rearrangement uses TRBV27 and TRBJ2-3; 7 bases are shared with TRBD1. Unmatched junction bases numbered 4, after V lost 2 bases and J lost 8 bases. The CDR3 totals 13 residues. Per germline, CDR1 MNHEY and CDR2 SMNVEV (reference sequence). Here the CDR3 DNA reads TGTGCCAGCAGTTTACCCAGGGGGAGTACGCAGTATTTT. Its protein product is CASSLPRGSTQYF.